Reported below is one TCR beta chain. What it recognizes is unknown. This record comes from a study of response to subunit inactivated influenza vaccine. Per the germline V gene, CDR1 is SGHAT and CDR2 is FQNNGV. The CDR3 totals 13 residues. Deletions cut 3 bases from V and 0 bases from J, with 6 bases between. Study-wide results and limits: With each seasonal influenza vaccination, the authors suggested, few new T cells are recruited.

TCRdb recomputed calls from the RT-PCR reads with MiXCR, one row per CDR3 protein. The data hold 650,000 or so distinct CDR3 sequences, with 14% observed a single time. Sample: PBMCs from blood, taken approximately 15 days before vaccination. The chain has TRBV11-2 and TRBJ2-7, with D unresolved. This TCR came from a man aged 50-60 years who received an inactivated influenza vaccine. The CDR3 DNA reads TGTGCCAGCAGCTTTGCCCACTCCTACGAGCAGTACTTC. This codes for CASSFAHSYEQYF. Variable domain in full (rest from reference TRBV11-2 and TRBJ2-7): EAGVAQSPRYKIIEKRQSVAFWCNPISGHATLYWYQQILGQGPKLLIQFQNNGVVDDSQLPKDRFSAERLKGVDSTLKIQPAKLEDSAVYLCASSFAHSYEQYFGPGTRLTVT.